Following are 5 T cell receptor beta chains from one sample sequenced in a study of blood T cell repertoires in COVID-19. Here immunoSEQ multiplex PCR was the method, and the copy in TCRdb shows in-frame clones only, minus some. This sample has tens of thousands of clones, with around 87% found just once. Specimen: peripheral blood. These receptors were taken from a woman aged 60-75 years with COVID-19, enrolled during active disease.

J is TRBJ1-2 and V is TRBV4-2, with 9 bases that match TRBD1. Germline V lookup: CDR1 LGHNA, CDR2 YNFKEQ. With V trimmed by 1 base and J by 4 bases, 10 bases remained unmatched. The CDR3 spans 17 residues. The CDR3 protein is CASSQADIGTGSYGYTF. The CDR3 DNA follows: TGTGCCAGCAGCCAAGCGGATATAGGGACAGGGAGCTATGGCTACACCTTC.

V gene TRBV28 combines with J gene TRBJ2-5; the D gene is possibly TRBD1 (7 bases). Germline V gene data show CDR1 as MDHEN and CDR2 as SYDVKM. The V end lost 6 bases, the J end lost 4 bases, and 21 bases lay between the germline ends. The CDR3 is 16 residues long. DNA for the CDR3: TGTGCCAGCAGCCCTACGACTAACAGGGGAGGAGAGACCCAGTACTTC. It encodes CASSPTTNRGGETQYF.

The V gene is TRBV5-1, the J gene TRBJ2-7; perhaps TRBD2 as D (6 bases). Trimming shortened V by 5 bases and J by 2 bases, and 14 bases separated the two germline ends. Germline V gene sequence: CDR1 SGHRS, CDR2 YFSETQ. CDR3 length: 14 amino acids. CDR3 region: CASSKGLSTYEQYF. The CDR3 DNA reads TGCGCCAGCAGTAAGGGACTCTCGACCTACGAGCAGTACTTC. Supplemented by reference TRBV5-1 and TRBJ2-7, the full variable domain reads KAGVTQTPRYLIKTRGQQVTLSCSPISGHRSVSWYQQTPGQGLQFLFEYFSETQRNKGNFPGRFSGRQFSNSRSEMNVSTLELGDSALYLCASSKGLSTYEQYFGPGTRLTVT.

The genes are TRBV5-1 and TRBJ1-4, with TRBD1 matching 7 bases. Losses at the gene ends were 6 bases for V and 4 bases for J; bases not matched to a gene: 6. The CDR3 is 14 residues long. From germline, CDR1 is SGHRS and CDR2 YFSETQ. The CDR3 DNA reads TGCGCCAGCACCCCGGGACAGCTTAATGAAAAACTGTTTTTT. Translation gives CASTPGQLNEKLFF.

V usage is TRBV24-1 and J usage is TRBJ2-1, with 9 bases matching TRBD2. V was clipped by 4 bases and J by 6 bases; unmatched bases: 6. The V gene's germline CDR1 is KGHDR and CDR2 SFDVKD. This CDR3 has 15 residues. CDR3 protein: CATSDPGTSPNEQFF. CDR3 coding DNA: TGTGCCACCAGTGACCCCGGGACTAGCCCCAATGAGCAGTTCTTC.